This TCR beta chain was captured by sequencing in a study of CD8 T cells in ankylosing spondylitis (dated by TCRdb to about 2017). In the study overall: To find TCR variants linked to disease, the study profiled T cell receptor beta repertoires in ankylosing spondylitis patients and healthy donors. Peripheral blood was sampled, and synovial fluid was also collected from ankylosing spondylitis patients. In total, the full study cohort was made up of some 110 healthy donors and 20 to 25 ankylosing spondylitis patients. On the study overall, not on this receptor specifically: The disease-linked clones had a CD8+ phenotype and were found at relatively low frequencies in peripheral blood. Some TCR beta motif variants had previously been reported in synovial fluid and blood of reactive arthritis patients, which suggested common disease-initiation mechanisms. A TCR beta motif made up of several highly homologous amino acid variants appeared to be characteristic of blood from ankylosing spondylitis patients. Significant enrichment of the disease-linked clones was reported in matched synovial fluid samples from ankylosing spondylitis patients.

This clonotype was counted at least ten times. The clone's antigen remains unknown. No quality values exist for individual bases; no much larger clone is one base distant. V is pruned by 0 bases and J by 5 bases, leaving 8 bases of the junction without a gene match. The CDR3 starts with the cysteine, ends with the phenylalanine, and has 16 residues. The DNA shown is the 48-base CDR3, in frame from base 1. Sequences DFQATT (CDR1) and SNEGSKA (CDR2) are obtained from the germline V gene (reference sequence). Sequencing used an Illumina HiSeq 2500. TCR beta libraries were prepared by quantitative 5'-RACE with molecular barcodes. Per the authors' processing: A new computational method, built on a probabilistic model of VDJ rearrangement, was used to identify disease-linked TCR variants. TCRdb trimmed the raw reads at Q25, called clones with MiXCR and kept productive beta chains. Under each unique CDR3 protein, matching rows form one entry showing the most common genes and DNA. The V and J calls reflect TCRdb's pipeline rather than the authors' work. The sample table lists 450,000 to 550,000 distinct CDR3 sequences, 5.3% of them with a count of one. Jointly, the top ten make up 3% to 4.5% of the sample.

The rearranged chain carries TRBV20-1 and TRBJ2-2; 8 bases in the middle match TRBD2. This TCR was recovered from a male donor with ankylosing spondylitis. The sample consisted of blood, either unsorted or a sorted T cell fraction (not recorded which). The DNA sequence is as follows: TGCAGTGCTAGAGATCGAAGCGGGAGCGGTACCGGGGAGCTGTTTTTT. Translated, this is CSARDRSGSGTGELFF.